The 13 T cell receptor beta chains in this list originate from one sample, sequenced in a study of CD8 T cells in ankylosing spondylitis. General study findings and limits: Blood of patients with ankylosing spondylitis appeared to be characterized by a TCR beta motif of 8 or 9 highly homologous variants.

Each CDR3 protein gets one entry after TCRdb re-called the 5' RACE reads with MiXCR. The sample lists around 770,000 distinct CDR3 sequences, about 10% occurring once. For these receptors, no antigen is known. The specimen was blood, either unsorted or a sorted T cell fraction (not recorded which). The receptors were sampled from a male donor with ankylosing spondylitis.

At least ten counts were recorded for this clonotype. The V call is TRBV7-2, the J call TRBJ2-3; D is undetermined. Germline V lookup: CDR1 SGHTA, CDR2 FQGNSA. Trimming cost V 1 base and J 4 bases, with 9 bases left between them. This CDR3 has 14 residues. CDR3 in amino acids: CASSLGTTADTQYF. The CDR3 bases are TGTGCCAGCAGCTTAGGTACTACCGCAGATACGCAGTATTTT. The full variable domain, with the rest looked up from reference TRBV7-2 and TRBJ2-3, is GAGVSQSPSNKVTEKGKDVELRCDPISGHTALYWYRQSLGQGLEFLIYFQGNSAPDKSGLPSDRFSAERTGGSVSTLTIQRTQQEDSAVYLCASSLGTTADTQYFGPGTRLTVL.

The chain recombines TRBV5-1 with TRBJ2-3, with D uncertain. Germline V lookup: CDR1 SGHRS, CDR2 YFSETQ. The V and J ends lost 4 bases and 0 bases respectively, with 6 bases between them. The CDR3 contains 13 residues. The CDR3 bases are TGCGCCAGCAGCCGAGCCAGCACAGATACGCAGTATTTT. Translated, it gives CASSRASTDTQYF.

This clonotype showed up just a few times. This sequence joins TRBV5-6 and TRBJ2-1; D is possibly TRBD1 (5 bases). The CDR3 is 15 residues long. Germline values: CDR1 SGHDT, CDR2 YYEEEE. V was pared by 4 bases and J by 3 bases, with 14 bases between. Here the CDR3 DNA reads TGTGCCAGCAGCACGGTCAGGGTGCACTACAATGAGCAGTTCTTC. Translation: CASSTVRVHYNEQFF.

Many counts were recorded for this clonotype. The chain carries TRBV19 and TRBJ2-5, with a weak D call TRBD1 (5 bases). Germline CDR1 and CDR2: LNHDA and SQIVND (reference sequence). V was pared by 6 bases and J by 4 bases, with 9 bases between. This CDR3 spans 12 amino acids. CDR3 amino acids: CASRQAGETQYF. The CDR3 nucleotides are TGTGCCAGTAGACAGGCTGGAGAGACCCAGTACTTC.

This clonotype was counted at least ten times. The chain recombines TRBV29-1 with TRBJ2-5, with D perhaps TRBD1 (5 bases). The CDR3 extends over 12 amino acids. Trimming left V 4 bases short and J 2 bases short, with 8 bases between. Per germline, CDR1 SQVTM and CDR2 ANQGSEA. This CDR3 is CSVGQRQETQYF. Here the CDR3 DNA reads TGCAGCGTTGGACAGAGACAAGAGACCCAGTACTTC. The entire variable domain, with the rest obtained from reference TRBV29-1 and TRBJ2-5, is as follows: SAVISQKPSRDICQRGTSLTIQCQVDSQVTMMFWYRQQPGQSLTLIATANQGSEATYESGFVIDKFPISRPNLTFSTLTVSNMSPEDSSIYLCSVGQRQETQYFGPGTRLLVL.

The rearrangement links TRBV18 to TRBJ1-1, with 7 bases aligning to TRBD1. V lost 3 bases to trimming and J lost 1 base; unmatched junction nucleotides: 2. Looked up from germline, CDR1 is KGHSH and CDR2 is LQKENI. The CDR3 is made up of 14 amino acids. Here the CDR3 DNA reads TGTGCCAGCTCACCCGACAGGGAGAACACTGAAGCTTTCTTT. This codes for CASSPDRENTEAFF.

Only a few counts were recorded for this clonotype. The rearrangement joins TRBV7-9 to TRBJ1-1, with TRBD1 as a possible D gene (5 bases). Germline V gene sequence: CDR1 SEHNR, CDR2 FQNEAQ (reference sequence). The CDR3 spans 17 residues. Trimming pared 1 base from V and 6 bases from J, leaving 21 bases between. Here the CDR3 DNA reads TGTGCCAGCAGCTTAGGGGAGGGGAGGGGCTTTTCGGCTGAAGCTTTCTTT. This translates into CASSLGEGRGFSAEAFF.

In its sample, this clonotype was seen many times. The chain employs TRBV7-2 and TRBJ2-7; D is unclear. The V and J ends lost 3 bases and 5 bases respectively, with 5 bases between them. Germline loops: CDR1 SGHTA, CDR2 FQGNSA. This CDR3 spans 11 amino acids. The CDR3 sequence is CASSFYDEQYF. The CDR3 DNA is TGTGCCAGCAGCTTTTACGACGAGCAGTACTTC.

This clonotype showed up just a few times. This chain links TRBV20-1 with TRBJ2-1, with TRBD2 matching over 12 bases. V shed 3 bases and J 13 bases; nucleotides not matched to a gene: 16. Looked up from germline, CDR1 is DFQATT and CDR2 is SNEGSKA (reference sequence). This CDR3 comprises 16 residues. CDR3 nucleotides: TGCAGTGCTAGGACAGCCGGGACTAGCGGGTCGGCGGAACAGTTCTTC. As protein: CSARTAGTSGSAEQFF.

The rearrangement joins TRBV7-2 to TRBJ2-3; TRBD2 is a possible D gene (6 bases). CDR1 and CDR2 from the germline V gene are SGHTA and FQGNSA. Between the trimmed V and J ends, which lost 8 bases and 4 bases, there was a span of 16 bases. This CDR3 has 14 amino acids. CDR3 coding DNA: TGTGCCAGCGCTCAGCGGAGGGCCGCAGATACGCAGTATTTT. Translating it yields CASAQRRAADTQYF.

V gene TRBV3-1 combines with J gene TRBJ2-3; 7 bases line up with TRBD2. This CDR3 contains 15 residues. After removal of 2 bases from V and 10 bases from J, the junction contained 12 bases not matched to a gene. Germline assignment: CDR1 LGHDT and CDR2 YNNKEL (reference sequence). CDR3 region: CASSQLAGVVSAQYF. The CDR3, as DNA: TGTGCCAGCAGCCAACTGGCGGGAGTGGTTTCCGCGCAGTATTTT.

The gene calls are TRBV20-1 and TRBJ2-5; maybe TRBD1 (6 bases). The germline V gene encodes CDR1 DFQATT and CDR2 SNEGSKA (reference sequence). Between the trimmed V and J ends, which lost 6 bases and 5 bases, there was a span of 13 bases. The CDR3 runs 12 residues. CDR3 nucleotide sequence: TGCAGTGCCCATTTGAGGGGGGAGACCCAGTACTTC. Amino acids: CSAHLRGETQYF.

This clonotype was seen more than once but under ten times. The chain has TRBV7-6 and TRBJ2-5; 8 bases map to TRBD1. The CDR3 spans 16 residues. CDR1 and CDR2 (germline): SGHVS, FNYEAQ. The V segment lost 6 bases and the J segment 6 bases; nucleotides outside the gene matches: 15. Here the CDR3 DNA reads TGTGCCAGCAGTCGCGTTCCACGGGGACAGGATAAGACCCAGTACTTC. Protein product: CASSRVPRGQDKTQYF.